This is a list of T cell receptor beta chains from one sample in a study of OX40 agonist ivuxolimab in advanced cancers. Profiling relied on immunoSEQ multiplex PCR, and the TCRdb table lists in-frame clones only, not all of them. The repertoire has around 66,000 clones, approximately 93% of them found once; the top ten carry roughly a sixth. The sequences come from CD4+ or CD8+ T cells sorted from blood, collected in a trial of the OX40 agonist ivuxolimab. These receptors came from an adult with an advanced solid tumor such as melanoma, head and neck, liver or kidney cancer. Both conserved end residues are part of each CDR3.

CDR3 length: 14
J gene: TRBJ1-2
V gene: TRBV19
CDR3 protein: CASRSQGADYGYTF

CDR3 length: 10
J gene: TRBJ1-6
V gene: TRBV6-1
CDR3 protein: CATLFPPLHF

CDR3 length: 15
J gene: TRBJ2-3
V gene: TRBV5-5
CDR3 protein: CASSLEAGREDTQYF

CDR3 length: 14
J gene: TRBJ1-1
V gene: TRBV28
CDR3 protein: CASSQRGFGTEAFF

CDR3 length: 13
J gene: TRBJ1-2
V gene: TRBV29-1
CDR3 protein: CSVEGNDGYGYTF

CDR3 length: 16
J gene: TRBJ1-1
V gene: TRBV27
CDR3 protein: CASSLAGQGMNTEAFF

CDR3 length: 15
J gene: TRBJ2-3
V gene: TRBV6-1
CDR3 protein: CASSEFTGGTDTQYF

CDR3 length: 15
J gene: TRBJ2-1
V gene: TRBV27
CDR3 protein: CASSSGTSFYNEQFF

CDR3 length: 16
J gene: TRBJ2-5
V gene: TRBV18
CDR3 protein: CASSFPERGAQETQYF

CDR3 length: 14
J gene: TRBJ1-6
V gene: TRBV27
CDR3 protein: CASSFGGYNSPLHF

CDR3 length: 13
J gene: TRBJ1-1
V gene: TRBV10-3
CDR3 protein: CAISPDWNTEAFF

CDR3 length: 14
J gene: TRBJ1-2
V gene: TRBV7-8
CDR3 protein: CASSLVDGNYGYTF

CDR3 length: 13
J gene: TRBJ1-1
V gene: TRBV19
CDR3 protein: CASSIAGWTEAFF

CDR3 length: 15
J gene: TRBJ1-2
V gene: TRBV19
CDR3 protein: CASSSPQGGLYGYTF

CDR3 length: 12
J gene: TRBJ1-1
V gene: TRBV5-8
CDR3 protein: CASGSWDTEAFF

CDR3 length: 15
J gene: TRBJ2-5
V gene: TRBV27
CDR3 protein: CASSSGTAIQETQYF

CDR3 length: 11
J gene: TRBJ1-2
V gene: TRBV29-1
CDR3 protein: CSVLGEGGYTF

CDR3 length: 11
J gene: TRBJ2-3
V gene: TRBV20-1
CDR3 protein: CSARDGGAQYF

CDR3 length: 12
J gene: TRBJ1-5
V gene: TRBV15
CDR3 protein: CATSRRGTEQHF

CDR3 length: 11
J gene: TRBJ1-2
V gene: TRBV5-1
CDR3 protein: CASSLGIGYTF

CDR3 length: 14
J gene: TRBJ2-3
V gene: TRBV10-3
CDR3 protein: CAISVEGIADTQYF

CDR3 length: 13
J gene: TRBJ1-1
V gene: TRBV6-1
CDR3 protein: CATRDTFGTEAFF

CDR3 length: 15
J gene: TRBJ1-1
V gene: TRBV5-6
CDR3 protein: CASSPTPEVNTEAFF

CDR3 length: 18
J gene: TRBJ2-3
V gene: TRBV13
CDR3 protein: CASSLQAGGRRSTDTQYF

CDR3 length: 16
J gene: TRBJ2-3
V gene: TRBV9
CDR3 protein: CASSGEGGVAADTQYF

CDR3 length: 13
J gene: TRBJ1-2
V gene: TRBV21-1
CDR3 protein: CASSAAWDGGYTF

CDR3 length: 14
J gene: TRBJ2-7
V gene: TRBV18
CDR3 protein: CASSKQSGSYEQYF

CDR3 length: 17
J gene: TRBJ1-1
V gene: TRBV11-2
CDR3 protein: CASSLVSGISLGAEAFF

CDR3 length: 12
J gene: TRBJ2-7
V gene: TRBV6-1
CDR3 protein: CASWTGFNEQYF

CDR3 length: 13
J gene: TRBJ1-1
V gene: TRBV4-1
CDR3 protein: CASSGPRSTEAFF

CDR3 length: 13
J gene: TRBJ2-1
V gene: TRBV7-9
CDR3 protein: CASSPPRNNEQFF

CDR3 length: 14
J gene: TRBJ1-1
V gene: TRBV5-1
CDR3 protein: CASSLGQGSTEAFF

CDR3 length: 13
J gene: TRBJ2-2
V gene: TRBV6-6
CDR3 protein: CATTLFDAGELFF

CDR3 length: 15
J gene: TRBJ2-3
V gene: TRBV10-1
CDR3 protein: CASSESGALTDTQYF

CDR3 length: 12
J gene: TRBJ2-7
V gene: TRBV5-4
CDR3 protein: CASSSDGYEQYF